What follows is one TCR beta chain and its context. Its specificity is unknown. This was the immunoSEQ v3 assay. Some clones are missing from TCRdb's copy, which holds only in-frame ones; the method was immunoSEQ multiplex PCR. The sample shows tens of thousands of clones, about 69% of them seen only once. Time point indicated: pre-treatment sample, taken before nivolumab and TIL therapy. This sample was taken from a study of TIL therapy for anti-PD-1-resistant metastatic lung cancer. On the study more broadly: Patients then received nivolumab; progressors got lymphodepletion, TIL and IL-2. Study outcomes and limitations: The cohort had more treatment-naive, never-smoker and oncogene-addicted patients than typical.

This material consisted of blood, taken at baseline. This clonotype was obtained from a person aged 25-85 years with non-small cell lung cancer.

CDR3 coding DNA: TGTGCCAGCAGCACTACCCGACTAGCGGCCAGAGAGACCCAGTACTTC. This sequence encodes CASSTTRLAARETQYF. The V gene is TRBV7-9, the J gene TRBJ2-5; 9 bases agree with TRBD2. Germline loops: CDR1 SEHNR, CDR2 FQNEAQ (reference sequence). The V and J ends lost 5 bases and 4 bases, in that order; junction bases with no gene match: 11. CDR3 length equals 16 residues.